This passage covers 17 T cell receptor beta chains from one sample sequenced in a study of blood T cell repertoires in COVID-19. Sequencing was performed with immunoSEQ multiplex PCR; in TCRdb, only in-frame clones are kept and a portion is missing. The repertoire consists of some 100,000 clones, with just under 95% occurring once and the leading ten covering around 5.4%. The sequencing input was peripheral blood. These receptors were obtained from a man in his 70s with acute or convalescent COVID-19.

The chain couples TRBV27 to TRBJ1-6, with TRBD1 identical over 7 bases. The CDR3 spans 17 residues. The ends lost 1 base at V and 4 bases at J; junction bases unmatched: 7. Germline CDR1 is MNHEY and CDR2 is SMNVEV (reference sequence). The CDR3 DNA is TGTGCCAGCAGTTTATACCCCACAGGGGCGTATAATTCACCCCTCCACTTT. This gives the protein CASSLYPTGAYNSPLHF.

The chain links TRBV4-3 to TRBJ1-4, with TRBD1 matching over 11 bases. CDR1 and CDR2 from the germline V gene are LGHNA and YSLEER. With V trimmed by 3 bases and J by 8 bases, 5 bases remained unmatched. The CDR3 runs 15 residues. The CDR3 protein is CASSHPGTGGEKLFF. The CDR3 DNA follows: TGCGCCAGCAGCCACCCCGGGACAGGGGGGGAAAAACTGTTTTTT.

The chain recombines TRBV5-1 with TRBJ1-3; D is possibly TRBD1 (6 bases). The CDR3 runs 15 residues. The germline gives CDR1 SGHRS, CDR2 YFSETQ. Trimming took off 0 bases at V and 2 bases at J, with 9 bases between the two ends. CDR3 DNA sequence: TGCGCCAGCAGCTTGGACAGGGACCCTGGAAACACCATATATTTT. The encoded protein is CASSLDRDPGNTIYF.

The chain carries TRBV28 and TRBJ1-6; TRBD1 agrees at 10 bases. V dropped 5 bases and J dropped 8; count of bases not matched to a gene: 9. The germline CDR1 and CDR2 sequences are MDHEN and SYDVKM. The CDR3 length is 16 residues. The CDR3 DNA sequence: TGTGCCAGCAGTCCGGGACAGGGGCTATCTTATTCACCCCTCCACTTT. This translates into CASSPGQGLSYSPLHF.

This chain's CDR3 is CASSTGTGNYEQYF. The CDR3 region has the DNA TGCGCCAGCAGCACCGGGACAGGGAACTACGAGCAGTACTTC. This rearrangement joins TRBV5-1 to TRBJ2-7; TRBD1 matches at 9 bases. Germline lookup yields CDR1 SGHRS and CDR2 YFSETQ. This CDR3 region has 14 residues. J was trimmed by 3 bases and V by 4 bases; bases with no gene match: 5. Supplemented by reference TRBV5-1 and TRBJ2-7, the full variable domain reads KAGVTQTPRYLIKTRGQQVTLSCSPISGHRSVSWYQQTPGQGLQFLFEYFSETQRNKGNFPGRFSGRQFSNSRSEMNVSTLELGDSALYLCASSTGTGNYEQYFGPGTRLTVT.

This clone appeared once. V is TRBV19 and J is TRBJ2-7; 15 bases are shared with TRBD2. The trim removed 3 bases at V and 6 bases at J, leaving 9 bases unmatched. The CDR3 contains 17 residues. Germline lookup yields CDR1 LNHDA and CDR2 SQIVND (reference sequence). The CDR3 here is CASSMPGLAGGLGEQYF. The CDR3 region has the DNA TGTGCCAGTAGTATGCCGGGACTAGCGGGAGGTTTGGGCGAGCAGTACTTC.

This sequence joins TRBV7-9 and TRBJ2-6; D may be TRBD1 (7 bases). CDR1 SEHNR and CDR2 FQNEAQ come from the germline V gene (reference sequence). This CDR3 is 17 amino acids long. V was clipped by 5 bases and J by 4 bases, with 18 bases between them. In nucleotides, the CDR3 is TGTGCCAGCAGCCCGCGGACAGGCCGGGAGGGGGCCAACGTCCTGACTTTC. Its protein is CASSPRTGREGANVLTF.

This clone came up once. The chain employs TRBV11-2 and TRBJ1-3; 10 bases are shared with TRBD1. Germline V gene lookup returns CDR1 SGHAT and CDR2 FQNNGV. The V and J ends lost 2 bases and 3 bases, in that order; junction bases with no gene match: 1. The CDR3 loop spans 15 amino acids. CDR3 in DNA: TGTGCCAGCAGCTTAAGGACAGGGGGTGGAAACACCATATATTTT. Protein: CASSLRTGGGNTIYF. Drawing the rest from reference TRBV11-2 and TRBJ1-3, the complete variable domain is EAGVAQSPRYKIIEKRQSVAFWCNPISGHATLYWYQQILGQGPKLLIQFQNNGVVDDSQLPKDRFSAERLKGVDSTLKIQPAKLEDSAVYLCASSLRTGGGNTIYFGEGSWLTVV.

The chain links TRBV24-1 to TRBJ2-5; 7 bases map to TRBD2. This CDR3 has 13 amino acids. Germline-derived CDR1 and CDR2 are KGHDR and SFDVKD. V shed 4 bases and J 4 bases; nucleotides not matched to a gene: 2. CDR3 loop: CATSEGGRETQYF. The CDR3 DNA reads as TGTGCCACCAGTGAGGGGGGGAGAGAGACCCAGTACTTC.

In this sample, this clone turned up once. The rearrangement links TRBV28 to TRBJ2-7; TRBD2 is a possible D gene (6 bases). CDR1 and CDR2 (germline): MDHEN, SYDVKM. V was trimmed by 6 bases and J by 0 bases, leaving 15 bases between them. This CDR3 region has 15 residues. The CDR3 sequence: CASRRDRESSYEQYF. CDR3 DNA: TGTGCCAGCAGACGTGACCGGGAGAGCTCCTACGAGCAGTACTTC.

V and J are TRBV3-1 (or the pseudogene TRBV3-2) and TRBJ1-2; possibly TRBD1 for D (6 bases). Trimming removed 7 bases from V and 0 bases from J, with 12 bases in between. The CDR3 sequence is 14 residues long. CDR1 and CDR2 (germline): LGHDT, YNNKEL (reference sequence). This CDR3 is CASTSQGSNYGYTF. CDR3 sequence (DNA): TGTGCCAGCACCTCACAGGGATCTAACTATGGCTACACCTTC.

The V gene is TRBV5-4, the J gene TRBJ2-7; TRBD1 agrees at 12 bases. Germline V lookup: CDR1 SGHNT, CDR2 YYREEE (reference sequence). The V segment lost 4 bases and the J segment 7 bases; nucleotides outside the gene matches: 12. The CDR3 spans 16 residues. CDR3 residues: CASSLAPGQGAREQYF. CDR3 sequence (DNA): TGTGCCAGCAGCCTTGCCCCGGGACAGGGGGCGAGGGAGCAGTACTTC.

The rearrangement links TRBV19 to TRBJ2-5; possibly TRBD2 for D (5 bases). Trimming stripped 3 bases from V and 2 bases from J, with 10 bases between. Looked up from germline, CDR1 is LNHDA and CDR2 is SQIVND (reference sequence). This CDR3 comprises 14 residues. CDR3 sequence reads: CASSMDGGQETQYF. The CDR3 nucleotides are TGTGCCAGTAGTATGGATGGCGGGCAAGAGACCCAGTACTTC.

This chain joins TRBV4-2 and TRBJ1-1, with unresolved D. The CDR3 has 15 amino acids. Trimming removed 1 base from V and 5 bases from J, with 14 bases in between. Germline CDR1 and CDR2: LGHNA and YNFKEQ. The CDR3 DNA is TGTGCCAGCAGCCAAGGGTTGGCGGGGAGTACTGAAGCTTTCTTT. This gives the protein CASSQGLAGSTEAFF.

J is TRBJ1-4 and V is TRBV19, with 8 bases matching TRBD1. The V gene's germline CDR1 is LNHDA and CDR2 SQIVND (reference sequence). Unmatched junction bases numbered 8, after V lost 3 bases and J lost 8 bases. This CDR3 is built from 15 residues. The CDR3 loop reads CASSMGQTGGEKLFF. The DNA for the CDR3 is TGTGCCAGTAGTATGGGGCAAACAGGGGGGGAAAAACTGTTTTTT.

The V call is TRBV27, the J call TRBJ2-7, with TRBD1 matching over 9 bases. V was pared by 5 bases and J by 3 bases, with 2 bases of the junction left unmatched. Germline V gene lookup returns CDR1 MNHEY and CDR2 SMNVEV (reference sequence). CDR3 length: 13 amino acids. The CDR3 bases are TGTGCCAGCAGTGTGACAGGGGGCTACGAGCAGTACTTC. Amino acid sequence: CASSVTGGYEQYF.

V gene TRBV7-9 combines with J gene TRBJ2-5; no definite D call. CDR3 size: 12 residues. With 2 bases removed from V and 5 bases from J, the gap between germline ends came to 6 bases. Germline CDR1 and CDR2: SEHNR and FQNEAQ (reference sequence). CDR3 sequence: CASSLNIETQYF. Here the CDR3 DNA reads TGTGCCAGCAGCTTAAACATTGAGACCCAGTACTTC.